This TCR beta chain was observed in a study of shared clonotypes between healthy human individuals. Overall study results and limits: Rarefaction exposed incomplete sorted-subset sequencing despite large depth. Naive subsets usually exceeded memory subsets in estimated richness. Compared with clonotypes that all four donors shared, non-shared clonotypes had lower generation probabilities.

The CDR3 contains 14 residues. Germline CDR1 reads MNHEY; CDR2 reads SMNVEV (reference sequence). After removal of 5 bases from V and 4 bases from J, the junction contained 8 bases not matched to a gene. Notes on this clone: Its target is not known.

Repertoires were generated with immunoSEQ multiplex PCR, while TCRdb's copy carries only in-frame clones and drops some. This table has 560,000 or so clones, around 96% appearing once. The naive CD8 subset, CD45RO-negative cells positively selected for CCR7, excluded terminally differentiated effector memory CD45RA+ cells. Source material: naive CD8+ T cells sorted from blood. The source is a woman under 40 in good health. This rearrangement joins TRBV27 to TRBJ2-7; 7 bases are shared with TRBD1. This chain's CDR3 is CASSIQGIGYEQYF. The DNA of the CDR3 is TGTGCCAGCAGTATACAGGGGATCGGTTACGAGCAGTACTTC.